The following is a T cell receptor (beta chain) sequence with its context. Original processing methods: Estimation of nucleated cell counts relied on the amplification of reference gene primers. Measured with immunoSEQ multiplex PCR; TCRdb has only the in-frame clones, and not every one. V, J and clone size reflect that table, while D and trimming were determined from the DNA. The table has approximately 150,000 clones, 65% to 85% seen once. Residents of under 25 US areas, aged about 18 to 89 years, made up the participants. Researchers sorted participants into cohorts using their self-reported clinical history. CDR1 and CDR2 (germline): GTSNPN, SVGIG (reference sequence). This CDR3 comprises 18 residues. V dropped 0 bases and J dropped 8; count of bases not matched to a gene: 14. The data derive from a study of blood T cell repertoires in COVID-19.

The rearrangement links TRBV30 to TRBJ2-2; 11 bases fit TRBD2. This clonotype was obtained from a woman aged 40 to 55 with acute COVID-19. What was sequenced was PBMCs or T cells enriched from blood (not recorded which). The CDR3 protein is CAWSVRGFPSGRSGELFF. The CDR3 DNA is TGTGCCTGGAGTGTACGGGGGTTCCCTAGCGGGAGGTCGGGGGAGCTGTTTTTT.